This T cell receptor (beta chain) came from a study of blood T cell repertoires in COVID-19. As handled by the study authors: Amplification from reference gene primers served as the basis for estimated nucleated cell counts. Produced via immunoSEQ multiplex PCR; TCRdb's table is partial and in-frame only. That table is the source of V, J and clone size, and D and trimming were worked out from the DNA. The sample includes about 230,000 clones, 70% to 90% of them seen just once. Seattle's enrolled individuals joined amid active infection and were then monitored longitudinally. CDR3 length: 15 residues. Germline lookup yields CDR1 SGHVS and CDR2 FQNEAQ. V dropped 5 bases and J dropped 7 bases, with 17 bases sitting between them.

The source is a man over 45 with COVID-19, enrolled during active disease. The sequenced sample consisted of peripheral blood. The chain couples TRBV7-8 to TRBJ2-2, with D maybe TRBD2 (6 bases). CDR3 in amino acids: CASSPHRRAGGELFF. The CDR3 DNA reads as TGTGCCAGCAGCCCTCATAGGAGGGCGGGCGGGGAGCTGTTTTTT.